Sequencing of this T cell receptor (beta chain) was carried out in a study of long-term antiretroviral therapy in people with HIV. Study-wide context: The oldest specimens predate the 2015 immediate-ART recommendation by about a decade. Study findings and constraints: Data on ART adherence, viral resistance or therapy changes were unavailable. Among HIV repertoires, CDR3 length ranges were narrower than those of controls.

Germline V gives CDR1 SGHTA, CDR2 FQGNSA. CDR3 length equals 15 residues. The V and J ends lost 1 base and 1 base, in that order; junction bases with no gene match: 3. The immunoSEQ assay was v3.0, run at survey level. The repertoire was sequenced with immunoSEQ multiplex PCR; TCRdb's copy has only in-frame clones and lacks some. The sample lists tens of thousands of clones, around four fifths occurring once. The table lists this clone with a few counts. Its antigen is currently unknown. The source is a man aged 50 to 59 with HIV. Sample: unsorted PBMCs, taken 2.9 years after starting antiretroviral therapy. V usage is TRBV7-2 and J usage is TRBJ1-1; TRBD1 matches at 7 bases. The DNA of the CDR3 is TGTGCCAGCAGCTTAGGCCGGACAGGGAACACTGAAGCTTTCTTT. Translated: CASSLGRTGNTEAFF.